Below are 2 T cell receptor beta chains sequenced from a single sample in a study of shared clonotypes between healthy human individuals (dated by TCRdb to about 2020). CD8 naive samples consisted of CD45RO-negative cells that were positively selected for CCR7, yielding a CD45RA+CCR7+ population without TemRA cells. Library generation was performed with the immunoSEQ multiplex PCR assay. TCRdb mirrors the immuneACCESS table, restricted to in-frame sequences. Some clones are absent from its copies; in checked studies, under half trace to an unresolved V gene, and the reason for the others is unknown. The table for this sample lists about 1.9 million clones; 93% of them were counted only once. The ten largest clones add up to less than 2% of the sample. The specimen sequenced was naive CD8+ T cells from PBMCs. The label giving this sample's cell subset or site can be read as: CD45RA+CCR7+. The receptors stem from a man between 18 and 29 years old in good health. Some clones in this sample may be carry-over from other donors' samples.

The rearrangement links TRBV6-1 to TRBJ2-1; D unresolved. V was clipped by 4 bases and J by 9 bases, with 4 bases between them. The CDR3 length is 10 residues. Germline loops: CDR1 MNHNS, CDR2 SASEGT. The CDR3 is CASSAGEQFF. The CDR3 DNA follows: TGTGCCAGCAGTGCGGGTGAGCAGTTCTTC.

Comments on this clone: The junction departs from germline at one end; a sequencing error may be responsible. The chain links TRBV19 to TRBJ2-1; perhaps TRBD1 as D (5 bases). From germline, CDR1 is LNHDA and CDR2 SQIVND (reference sequence). CDR3 length: 14 residues. CDR3 region: CASSIWAGYNEQFF. The CDR3 DNA sequence: TGTGCCAGTAGTATTTGGGCAGGGTACAACGAGCAGTTCTTC. Full variable domain (missing parts from reference TRBV19 and TRBJ2-1): DGGITQSPKYLFRKEGQNVTLSCEQNLNHDAMYWYRQDPGQGLRLIYYSQIVNDFQKGDIAEGYSVSREKKESFPLTVTSAQKNPTAFYLCASSIWAGYNEQFFGPGTRLTVL.